Described below is a single T cell receptor (beta chain) sequence and its context. Its target is unknown. PCR amplification relied on 60 Vbeta primers (plus 13 Jbeta primers). Generated by immunoSEQ multiplex PCR, the TCRdb table keeps only in-frame clones and is missing some. The sample lists approximately 120,000 clones, over 65% seen once, with about 20% in the top ten. These data come from a study of cytomegalovirus exposure and HLA in healthy donors. Whole-study results and caveats: TCR beta chains numbering more than 150 were designated cytomegalovirus-associated. While the bulk of TCR sequences proved rare, some public TCRs turned up in many donors.

The sequence derives from a man aged 18-30 years in good health and CMV-seropositive. What was sequenced was PBMCs.

CDR3 in DNA: TGTGCCAGTAGTATAGACGTCAGACTTGGAAACACCATATATTTT. It translates to CASSIDVRLGNTIYF. The chain recombines TRBV19 with TRBJ1-3; D unclear. Between the trimmed V and J ends, which lost 0 bases and 3 bases, there was a span of 9 bases. Germline V CDR1 and CDR2: LNHDA, SQIVND (reference sequence). The CDR3 consists of 15 residues.